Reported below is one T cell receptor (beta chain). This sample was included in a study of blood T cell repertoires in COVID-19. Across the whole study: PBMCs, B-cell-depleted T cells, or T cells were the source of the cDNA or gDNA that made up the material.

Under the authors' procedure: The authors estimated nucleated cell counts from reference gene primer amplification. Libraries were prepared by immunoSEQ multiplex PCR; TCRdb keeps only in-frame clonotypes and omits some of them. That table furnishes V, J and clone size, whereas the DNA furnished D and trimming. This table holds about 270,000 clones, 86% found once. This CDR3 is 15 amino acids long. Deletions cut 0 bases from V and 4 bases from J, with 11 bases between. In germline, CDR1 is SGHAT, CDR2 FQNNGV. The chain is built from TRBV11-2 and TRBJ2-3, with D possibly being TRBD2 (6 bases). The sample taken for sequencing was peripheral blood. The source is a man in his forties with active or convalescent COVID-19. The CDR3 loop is CASSLELALPDTQYF. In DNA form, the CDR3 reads TGTGCCAGCAGCTTAGAACTAGCTTTACCAGATACGCAGTATTTT.